This T cell receptor (beta chain) is from a study of human CD8 memory T cell subsets. Germline CDR1 is LNHDA and CDR2 is SQIVND (reference sequence). There are 15 residues in the CDR3. Construction of TCR beta libraries was accomplished by means of UMI-labeled 5' RACE. TCRdb derives one entry per CDR3 protein from the 5' RACE reads, leaving out DNA. The sample totals roughly 11,000 distinct CDR3 sequences; its top ten clones hold over 6.5%. The chain carries TRBV19 and TRBJ2-1; TCRdb selects TRBD2, and the lack of DNA leaves this call unchecked. The source material was CD8+ T cells from PBMCs. This sequence originates from a human donor in good health. The CDR3 reads CASSIGTSGSDEQFF.